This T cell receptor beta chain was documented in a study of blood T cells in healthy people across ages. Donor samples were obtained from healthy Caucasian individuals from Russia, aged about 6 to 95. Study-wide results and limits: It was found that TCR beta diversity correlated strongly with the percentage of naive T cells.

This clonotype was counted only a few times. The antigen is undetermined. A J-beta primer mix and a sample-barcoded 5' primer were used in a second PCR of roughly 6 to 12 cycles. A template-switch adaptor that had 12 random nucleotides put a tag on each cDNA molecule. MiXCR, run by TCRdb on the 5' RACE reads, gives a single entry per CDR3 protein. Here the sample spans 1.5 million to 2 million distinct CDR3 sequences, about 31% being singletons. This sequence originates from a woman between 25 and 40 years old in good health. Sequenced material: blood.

CDR3 sequence (DNA): TGCGCCAGCACCCTGAGCGGGGGTACCTACGAGCAGTACTTC. Its translation: CASTLSGGTYEQYF. The chain links TRBV5-1 to TRBJ2-7, with 8 bases that match TRBD2. Trimming at V came to 6 bases and at J to 2 bases, leaving 7 bases not matched to a gene. Germline-derived CDR1 and CDR2 are SGHRS and YFSETQ. The length of the CDR3 is 14 residues.